This TCR beta chain is from a study of T cells expressing NK-cell markers. Comment on this clonotype: Its specificity is not known.

Germline loops: CDR1 DFQATT, CDR2 SNEGSKA (reference sequence). The CDR3 runs to 13 residues. Study-wide findings and caveats: HCMV specificity was not established for the expanded NKG2C+ T cell clones. In several donors, dominant clonotypes made up roughly 25-60.1% of CD3+CD56-NKG2C+ cells. NKG2C+ dominant clonotype frequencies in a handful of donors were roughly 1.0-7.5% of CD8+ T cells.

5'RACE template switching with UMIs generated TCR beta cDNA. TCRdb reprocessed the 5' RACE reads, with one entry per CDR3 protein and no DNA. This table lists fewer than 300,000 distinct CDR3 sequences. Material for sequencing was blood T cells: a sorted CD56 or NKG2C T cell subset, CD4+ or CD8+ T cells, or bulk PBMC T cells (not recorded which). The V gene is TRBV20-1, the J gene TRBJ1-4; the TCRdb D gene call, TRBD1, has no DNA to confirm it. This TCR derives from a woman aged 18 to 75 in good health. The chain's CDR3 is CSAAYPGGEKLFF.